This T cell receptor beta chain was recorded in a study of OX40 agonist ivuxolimab in advanced cancers. Study-wide points: The mean number of expanded clones was higher in CD8+ T cells than in CD4+. Near-lowest levels of clonal expansion characterized partial responders at 0.1-3.0 mg/kg.

TCRdb's copy holds only in-frame clones and misses some; the assay was immunoSEQ multiplex PCR. The sample holds tens of thousands of clones; around 90% are singletons and the top ten take around 20%. Autoimmune disease history or systemic immunosuppression disqualified patients. In the case of this clone: Its antigen is not identified.

V was clipped by 3 bases and J by 4 bases, with 25 bases between them. Germline CDR1 MNHEY, CDR2 SMNVEV (reference sequence). CDR3 length: 19 amino acids. V is TRBV27 and J is TRBJ2-1, with D unclear. The specimen was CD4+ or CD8+ T cells sorted from blood, collected in a trial of the OX40 agonist ivuxolimab. The origin of this receptor is an adult with an advanced solid tumor such as melanoma, head and neck, liver or kidney cancer. CDR3 residues: CASSFGSILTTRPYNEQFF. The DNA for the CDR3 is TGTGCCAGCAGTTTTGGGTCGATCCTCACGACAAGGCCATACAATGAGCAGTTCTTC.